The entry that follows covers one T cell receptor beta chain sequence. Its antigen is not identified. This record comes from a study of somatic mutations in cytotoxic T cells in rheumatoid arthritis. About the research overall: Each patient's diagnosis was followed right away by a blood draw (roughly 30 ml EDTA), before any treatment.

Study results and caveats: Expanded CD8+ clones had unknown antigen targets.

CDR3 size: 15 residues. Germline-derived CDR1 and CDR2 are MGHRA and YSYEKL. With V trimmed by 3 bases and J by 1 base, 0 bases remained unmatched. After CD4+ and CD8+ cells were isolated by positive magnetic bead selection, their purity was checked by flow cytometry. Per the study methods: Only a few patient CD8+ clones above 1% matched published virus-specific TCRB sequences. The data were produced by immunoSEQ multiplex PCR, yet TCRdb's version contains in-frame clones alone and is incomplete. D and trimming were read from the DNA, whereas the V and J calls and clone size are those reported in that table. In the table there are about 10,000 clones, 80% of which are singletons.

V usage is TRBV4-1 and J usage is TRBJ1-5, with 10 bases matching TRBD1. Input material: CD8+ T cells sorted from blood. The clonotype comes from an adult with rheumatoid arthritis. The CDR3 loop is CASSQGQGSNQPQHF. The CDR3 bases are TGCGCCAGCAGCCAGGGACAGGGGAGCAATCAGCCCCAGCATTTT.